Below, 21 T cell receptor beta chains from the same sample are listed, as sequenced in a study of cytomegalovirus exposure and HLA in healthy donors. Assay used: immunoSEQ multiplex PCR; TCRdb lists only in-frame clones, some missing. The repertoire consists of about 310,000 clones, with nearly 90% occurring once and the leading ten covering around 0.91%. The sequencing sample was made of PBMCs. The receptors shown here come from a man younger than 45 in good health and CMV-seronegative.

The chain is built from TRBV4-3 and TRBJ2-5, with D hard to call. V lost 0 bases and J 4 bases, leaving 9 bases between the germline ends. This CDR3 is built from 14 residues. Germline V gene sequence: CDR1 LGHNA, CDR2 YSLEER. The CDR3 coding sequence is TGCGCCAGCAGCCAAGAGCGACATCTAGAGACCCAGTACTTC. Translated, it gives CASSQERHLETQYF.

The chain employs TRBV29-1 and TRBJ1-1, with a possible D match to TRBD1 (5 bases). Looked up from germline, CDR1 is SQVTM and CDR2 is ANQGSEA. The length of the CDR3 is 12 residues. The germline V and J ends were trimmed by 5 bases and 1 base, with 8 bases remaining between them. The CDR3 DNA sequence: TGCAGCGTTCGTGACAGGAACACTGAAGCTTTCTTT. It yields the protein CSVRDRNTEAFF.

V usage is TRBV4-2 and J usage is TRBJ2-5, with 14 nucleotides matching TRBD2. The germline gives CDR1 LGHNA, CDR2 YNFKEQ. The V gene end was trimmed by 3 bases and the J gene end by 5 bases; junction bases not matched to a gene: 14. The CDR3 is 19 residues long. CDR3 sequence (DNA): TGTGCCAGCAGCCACTCGCTGGGACTAGCGGGGGCAAATCCGGAGACCCAGTACTTC. Protein sequence: CASSHSLGLAGANPETQYF.

The chain employs TRBV7-9 and TRBJ2-3, with TRBD2 matching 7 bases. V trimming: 8 bases; J trimming: 5 bases; junction bases outside the gene matches: 13. Germline V gene sequence: CDR1 SEHNR, CDR2 FQNEAQ (reference sequence). The length of the CDR3 is 15 residues. CDR3 nucleotide sequence: TGTGCCAGCTCCCTGGATGGCGGGGGAGGAGATACGCAGTATTTT. It encodes CASSLDGGGGDTQYF.

The table lists this clone with a few counts. The chain employs TRBV27 and TRBJ1-3; D perhaps matches TRBD1 (6 bases). The germline gives CDR1 MNHEY, CDR2 SMNVEV (reference sequence). The CDR3 has 15 amino acids. With 0 bases removed from V and 4 bases from J, the gap between germline ends came to 10 bases. The CDR3 loop is CASSLSTGSGNTIYF. CDR3 DNA sequence: TGTGCCAGCAGTTTATCGACAGGATCGGGAAACACCATATATTTT.

The CDR3 here is CASSSTPDRGYEQYF. CDR3 DNA: TGCGCCAGCAGCTCGACACCGGACAGGGGCTACGAGCAGTACTTC. The chain couples TRBV5-1 to TRBJ2-7, with 9 bases identical to TRBD1. The V and J ends lost 3 bases and 3 bases, in that order; junction bases with no gene match: 7. CDR3 length: 15 amino acids. CDR1 SGHRS and CDR2 YFSETQ come from the germline V gene.

This clone was detected only a few times. J is TRBJ2-7 and V is TRBV6-5, with D perhaps TRBD2 (6 bases). Trimming took off 8 bases at V and 1 base at J, with 18 bases between the two ends. The CDR3 sequence is 15 residues long. In germline, CDR1 is MNHEY, CDR2 SVGAGI. The CDR3 region has the DNA TGTGCCAGCGGACTCCTGGCGGGGAGTTCCTACGAGCAGTACTTC. Amino acid sequence: CASGLLAGSSYEQYF.

The chain links TRBV10-2 to TRBJ2-5; 7 nucleotides align to TRBD1. CDR1 and CDR2 from the germline V gene are WSHSY and SAAADI. The trim removed 4 bases at V and 3 bases at J, leaving 5 bases unmatched. The CDR3 has 14 residues. The CDR3 sequence is CASSVTGVKETQYF. Written as DNA, the CDR3 is TGCGCCAGCAGTGTCACAGGGGTCAAAGAGACCCAGTACTTC.

The genes are TRBV18 and TRBJ1-2, with a possible D match to TRBD1 (5 bases). Germline assignment: CDR1 KGHSH and CDR2 LQKENI. The V gene lost 3 bases and the J gene lost 4 bases, with 12 bases spanning the gap. This CDR3 contains 14 residues. CDR3 loop: CASSPSGGTYGYTF. The CDR3 coding sequence is TGTGCCAGCTCACCGTCCGGGGGGACCTATGGCTACACCTTC.

This clone was found a few times. The gene calls are TRBV10-2 and TRBJ1-6, with 7 bases identical to TRBD1. Germline CDR1 is WSHSY and CDR2 is SAAADI. This CDR3 comprises 14 residues. After removal of 10 bases from V and 2 bases from J, the junction contained 5 bases not matched to a gene. CDR3 DNA: TGCGCCACCTCAGGACAGGCCTATAATTCACCCCTCCACTTT. This translates into CATSGQAYNSPLHF.

The V and J genes are TRBV18 and TRBJ2-1; possibly TRBD2 for D (6 bases). Trimming shortened V by 4 bases and J by 6 bases, and 10 bases separated the two germline ends. The CDR3 is 13 residues long. The germline V gene has CDR1 KGHSH and CDR2 LQKENI. CDR3 loop: CASSLSGSNEQFF. In nucleotides, the CDR3 is TGTGCCAGCTCACTATCCGGGAGCAATGAGCAGTTCTTC.

The rearrangement uses TRBV5-4 and TRBJ2-3, with 9 positions matching TRBD1. CDR3 size: 16 residues. V lost 0 bases and J lost 3; bases outside the gene matches: 5. The germline V gene has CDR1 SGHNT and CDR2 YYREEE (reference sequence). This CDR3 reads CASSLGTGTGTDTQYF. The CDR3 DNA reads TGTGCCAGCAGCTTGGGCACCGGGACAGGGACAGATACGCAGTATTTT. Filled out from reference TRBV5-4 and TRBJ2-3, the complete variable domain reads ETGVTQSPTHLIKTRGQQVTLRCSSQSGHNTVSWYQQALGQGPQFIFQYYREEENGRGNFPPRFSGLQFPNYSSELNVNALELDDSALYLCASSLGTGTGTDTQYFGPGTRLTVL.

This chain connects TRBV27 to TRBJ2-1; perhaps TRBD2 as D (7 bases). Germline values: CDR1 MNHEY, CDR2 SMNVEV (reference sequence). V dropped 5 bases and J dropped 7 bases, with 21 bases sitting between them. CDR3 length equals 16 residues. CDR3 sequence reads: CASSGLGGGWSNEQFF. The DNA of the CDR3 is TGTGCCAGCAGTGGCCTAGGGGGGGGATGGTCAAATGAGCAGTTCTTC.

The V gene is TRBV19, the J gene TRBJ1-5; D remains ambiguous. The CDR3 runs to 15 residues. Germline CDR1 reads LNHDA; CDR2 reads SQIVND (reference sequence). Trimming shortened V by 3 bases and J by 0 bases, and 9 bases separated the two germline ends. For the CDR3, the DNA is TGTGCCAGTAGTATGTACAGTCCTAGCAATCAGCCCCAGCATTTT. Amino acids: CASSMYSPSNQPQHF.

This clone was observed a single time. This chain links TRBV18 with TRBJ1-6, with 9 bases matching TRBD1. Germline CDR1 and CDR2: KGHSH and LQKENI. The junction had 4 bases not matched to a gene; V was cut back by 5 bases and J by 5 bases. This CDR3 region has 15 residues. The CDR3 DNA follows: TGTGCCAGCTCAGCCCGGGACAGGGATAATTCACCCCTCCACTTT. This encodes CASSARDRDNSPLHF.

The chain links TRBV2 to TRBJ1-2; D possibly corresponds to TRBD1 (5 bases). V lost 6 bases and J lost 4, with 6 bases in between. CDR1 SNHLY and CDR2 FYNNEI come from the germline V gene. This CDR3 spans 11 amino acids. The CDR3 sequence is CASRGVYGYTF. The CDR3 region has the DNA TGTGCCAGCAGAGGGGTCTATGGCTACACCTTC.

J is TRBJ1-2 and V is TRBV4-3; unclear D gene. CDR1 LGHNA and CDR2 YSLEER come from the germline V gene. This CDR3 spans 13 amino acids. The ends were cut back, 0 bases at V and 8 bases at J, with 10 bases in the middle. The DNA of the CDR3 is TGCGCCAGCAGCCAAGATTACGGTTTCGGCTACACCTTC. It codes for CASSQDYGFGYTF.

The rearrangement links TRBV5-6 to TRBJ2-7; 7 nucleotides agree with TRBD1. Unmatched junction bases numbered 6, after V lost 4 bases and J lost 2 bases. Germline-derived CDR1 and CDR2 are SGHDT and YYEEEE. The length of the CDR3 is 14 residues. The CDR3 spells CASSQQGITYEQYF. The CDR3 DNA sequence: TGTGCCAGCAGCCAACAGGGGATTACCTACGAGCAGTACTTC.

CDR3 region: CASSHRDREGEQYF. DNA for the CDR3: TGTGCCAGCAGCCACCGGGACAGGGAAGGGGAGCAGTACTTC. V is TRBV5-4 and J is TRBJ2-7, with TRBD1 matching 9 bases. Trimming at V came to 4 bases and at J to 7 bases, leaving 9 bases not matched to a gene. The CDR3 loop spans 14 amino acids. CDR1 SGHNT and CDR2 YYREEE come from the germline V gene (reference sequence).

The genes are TRBV2 and TRBJ1-4; 8 bases align to TRBD1. J was trimmed by 8 bases and V by 3 bases; bases with no gene match: 11. This CDR3 contains 16 residues. Germline loops: CDR1 SNHLY, CDR2 FYNNEI. Here the CDR3 DNA reads TGTGCCAGCAGTGACGGGACAGGCCCCATTTCGGAAAAACTGTTTTTT. This sequence encodes CASSDGTGPISEKLFF.

The gene calls are TRBV7-9 and TRBJ2-7, with 9 bases fitting TRBD1. The CDR3 is 14 residues long. The junction had 4 bases not matched to a gene; V was cut back by 5 bases and J by 2 bases. Germline values: CDR1 SEHNR, CDR2 FQNEAQ (reference sequence). The CDR3 DNA is TGTGCCAGCAGCCCCCGGACAGGGGCCTACGAGCAGTACTTC. This translates into CASSPRTGAYEQYF.